The present TCR beta chain was sequenced within a study of a mutant IDH1 vaccine in newly diagnosed glioma. Study details: The start of vaccination came 4-6 weeks after radiotherapy alone, or with temozolomide cycles.

Profiling relied on immunoSEQ multiplex PCR, and the TCRdb table lists in-frame clones only, not all of them. The sample has tens of thousands of clones; around 76% are singletons. Time point of the sample: week 23, last vaccination. A single vaccine dose contained 300 ug of mutant IDH1 20-mer peptide, and topical imiquimod was used with it. A remark on this clone: The antigen is not known.

The CDR3 has 11 residues. Germline lookup yields CDR1 GTSNPN and CDR2 SVGIG (reference sequence). Trimming took off 3 bases at V and 7 bases at J, with 9 bases between the two ends. The chain employs TRBV30 and TRBJ1-2; the D is unclear. The sample here was PBMCs, taken from a glioma patient whose treatment included an IDH1 peptide vaccine. The receptor was derived from a man aged 50-59 years with glioma. The CDR3 here is CAWRTPRGYTF. CDR3 DNA sequence: TGTGCCTGGAGAACCCCGCGTGGCTACACCTTC.